Shown below are 10 T cell receptor beta chains from a single sample sequenced in a study of blood T cell repertoires in COVID-19. Assay used: immunoSEQ multiplex PCR; TCRdb lists only in-frame clones, some missing. The data contain 90,000 or so clones, 85% to 90% of them singletons. What was sequenced was peripheral blood. The receptors derive from a human donor in a cohort sampled during active COVID-19.

The gene calls are TRBV30 and TRBJ1-5; the D is unclear. This CDR3 comprises 15 residues. Looked up from germline, CDR1 is GTSNPN and CDR2 is SVGIG (reference sequence). Trimming stripped 0 bases from V and 0 bases from J, with 9 bases between. The CDR3 reads CAWSVYEGSNQPQHF. The DNA for the CDR3 is TGTGCCTGGAGTGTATATGAGGGTAGCAATCAGCCCCAGCATTTT.

The CDR3 region has the DNA TGCGCCAGCAGCCAAGACCACCAGGGGGCGCGGGAGACCCAGTACTTC. Translated, it gives CASSQDHQGARETQYF. The chain has TRBV4-1 and TRBJ2-5; 8 bases line up with TRBD1. The CDR3 has 16 amino acids. CDR1 is MGHRA and CDR2 is YSYEKL in the germline V gene. Germline trimming cut 0 bases from V and 5 bases from J; bases unmatched to any gene: 8.

This clone was counted only a few times. Written as DNA, the CDR3 is TGTGCCAGTACCAGAACGACAGGGCTCCTGAATCAGCCCCAGCATTTT. It translates to CASTRTTGLLNQPQHF. The chain employs TRBV19 and TRBJ1-5; TRBD1 aligns across 7 bases. Trimming took 7 bases from V and 4 from J; bases not matched to a gene: 13. This CDR3 is 16 amino acids long. Germline CDR1 reads LNHDA; CDR2 reads SQIVND (reference sequence).

The rearrangement uses TRBV7-3 and TRBJ2-6, with unresolved D. The CDR3 is 15 residues long. The germline V gene has CDR1 SGHTA and CDR2 FQGTGA. V lost 4 bases, J lost 0 bases, and 7 bases lay in between. The CDR3: CASSSGPSGANVLTF. DNA for the CDR3: TGTGCCAGCAGCTCAGGCCCCTCTGGGGCCAACGTCCTGACTTTC.

The V call is TRBV7-9, the J call TRBJ2-7, with TRBD1 matching 8 bases. Germline CDR1 SEHNR, CDR2 FQNEAQ (reference sequence). The CDR3 has 15 amino acids. Germline trimming cut 5 bases from V and 4 bases from J; bases unmatched to any gene: 10. The CDR3 protein is CASSRTRQGRYEQYF. DNA for the CDR3: TGTGCCAGCAGCCGCACCCGACAGGGGAGGTACGAGCAGTACTTC.

The V gene is TRBV15, the J gene TRBJ1-3; D is unclear. Trimming took 3 bases from V and 0 from J, leaving 6 bases between them. The CDR3 runs 14 residues. CDR1 is LNHNV, CDR2 YYDKDF, per germline (reference sequence). CDR3 amino acids: CATSRDFSGNTIYF. CDR3 coding DNA: TGTGCCACCAGCAGGGACTTCTCTGGAAACACCATATATTTT. The full variable domain, completed using reference TRBV15 and TRBJ1-3, is DAMVIQNPRYQVTQFGKPVTLSCSQTLNHNVMYWYQQKSSQAPKLLFHYYDKDFNNEADTPDNFQSRRPNTSFCFLDIRSPGLGDTAMYLCATSRDFSGNTIYFGEGSWLTVV.

V gene TRBV27 combines with J gene TRBJ1-1; the D gene is possibly TRBD1 (5 bases). The CDR3 has 16 amino acids. V lost 5 bases, J lost 7 bases, and 23 bases lay in between. Germline assignment: CDR1 MNHEY and CDR2 SMNVEV (reference sequence). The CDR3 sequence: CASSLALDGQGVEAFF. The CDR3 nucleotides read TGTGCCAGCAGTCTCGCCCTCGATGGCCAAGGGGTTGAAGCTTTCTTT.

This chain connects TRBV19 to TRBJ2-7, with TRBD1 as a possible D gene (5 bases). The germline V and J ends were trimmed by 3 bases and 4 bases, with 13 bases remaining between them. Germline V gives CDR1 LNHDA, CDR2 SQIVND (reference sequence). CDR3 length: 14 amino acids. CDR3 sequence reads: CASSIEGAIYEQYF. CDR3 DNA sequence: TGTGCCAGTAGTATCGAAGGGGCGATTTACGAGCAGTACTTC.

The CDR3 nucleotides read TGTGCCACCAAGGCAGGGCATGGCTACACCTTC. Its protein is CATKAGHGYTF. This rearrangement joins TRBV6-5 to TRBJ1-2; possibly TRBD1 for D (5 bases). The V end lost 10 bases, the J end lost 6 bases, and 12 bases lay between the germline ends. CDR3 length: 11 residues. Germline V lookup: CDR1 MNHEY, CDR2 SVGAGI.

The chain has TRBV28 and TRBJ2-6; a possible D gene is TRBD1 (5 bases). This CDR3 is 16 amino acids long. Deletions cut 4 bases from V and 1 base from J, with 11 bases between. Germline V CDR1 and CDR2: MDHEN, SYDVKM. CDR3: CASSSGLGSGANVLTF. As DNA, the CDR3 is TGTGCCAGCAGTTCAGGGCTTGGATCTGGGGCCAACGTCCTGACTTTC.